This T cell receptor beta chain was captured by sequencing in a study of shared clonotypes between healthy human individuals. General study results and limits: Larger estimated richness was generally seen in naive subsets than in memory subsets.

The CDR3 is 14 amino acids. Germline loops: CDR1 SGHRS, CDR2 YFSETQ. The trim removed 4 bases at V and 6 bases at J, leaving 5 bases unmatched. In the case of this clone: What it recognizes is unknown.

TCRdb's table, derived via immunoSEQ multiplex PCR, lists solely in-frame clones and lacks some. Of some 1,400,000 clones in the sample, roughly 96% were seen once. The sequenced sample was naive CD4+ T cells sorted from blood. The subset was: CD45RA+ positively selected. The V and J genes are TRBV5-1 and TRBJ1-4; 8 nucleotides match TRBD1. This clonotype originated in a man under 40 in good health. The CDR3 loop is CASSVRGRDEKLFF. The CDR3 DNA sequence: TGCGCCAGCAGCGTCAGGGGGCGCGATGAAAAACTGTTTTTT.